These T cell receptor beta chains were read from a single sample in a study of blood T cell repertoires in COVID-19. Repertoires were generated with immunoSEQ multiplex PCR, while TCRdb's copy carries only in-frame clones and drops some. This table has more than 85,000 clones, under 85% appearing once. Sequencing was performed on peripheral blood. The receptors here all came from a man in his 70s with acute or convalescent COVID-19. CDR3s leave out the opening cysteine and the closing phenylalanine or tryptophan.

v_call | cdr3_aa
TRBV6-5 | ASSYSTTGGTDTQY
TRBV7-9 | ASSLRGGRSQNEQF
TRBV3-1/TRBV3-2 | ASSQAGRTEAF
TRBV10-1 | ASSESGNLGAAGKTPSTDTQY
TRBV28 | ASSLGPKASGNPASYEQY
TRBV3-1/TRBV3-2 | ASSQLAGGDGNEQF
TRBV3-1/TRBV3-2 | ASSPWGRQGAHTEAF
TRBV3-1/TRBV3-2 | ASCETGGTDTQY
TRBV28 | ASSTPPGQGREQY
TRBV12-3/TRBV12-4 | ASSSSRGYGYT
TRBV29-1 | SVDPGARNGYT
TRBV6-6 | ASRTNTGSYGYT
TRBV7-2 | ASSRIGTANYGYT
TRBV9 | ASSRTGGSATEAF
TRBV7-3 | ASSPQVRGRNTDTQY
TRBV2 | ASSGNRGQETQY
TRBV5-1 | ASSLGLGVTGGNQPQH
TRBV7-8 | ASSLGDSTYEQY
TRBV27 | ASSSPGLAPKGQY
TRBV5-6 | ASSLVGQNTGELF
TRBV27 | ASSKTSGTENEQF
TRBV7-8 | ASSHTGAGNTIY
TRBV29-1 | SVGLGRNTGELF
TRBV28 | ASSLRIGQAILNQPQH
TRBV9 | ASSVGGAGPYEQY
TRBV7-2 | ASSFRQGAFSPLH
TRBV19 | ASSFLAGVPSEQY
TRBV7-3 | ASSLDRGRYNEQF
TRBV19 | ASSIEGGRTGTDTQY
TRBV12-3/TRBV12-4 | ASNRQGYGGYT
TRBV30 | AWRQGSPLH
TRBV15 | ATSRDRGSGNTIY
TRBV11-2 | ASRIGPGQPQH
TRBV30 | AGPTGSAYGYT
TRBV4-1 | ASSLRTHAGASYEQY
TRBV4-2 | ASSQDGQGITYEQY
TRBV6-5 | ASRIARNYGYT
TRBV19 | ASSSRTGVGNQPQH
TRBV7-6 | ASSLFLVGEKLF
TRBV4-1 | ASSQGLRGGSW
TRBV5-5 | ASSLGQGAGQPQH
TRBV6-2/TRBV6-3 | ASRPSGYSYEQY
TRBV7-2 | ASSVTRNTEAF
TRBV7-9 | ASSLGRGRNQPQH